Listed below are T cell receptor beta chains from one sample, sequenced in a study of blood T cells in healthy people across ages. A single record per CDR3 protein comes from TCRdb applying MiXCR to the 5' RACE reads. The sample has roughly 800,000 distinct CDR3 sequences; around half are singletons. Sequenced sample: blood. The receptor set was obtained from a man at least 80 years old in good health. Both conserved end residues are part of each CDR3. The order of the fields is J gene, V gene, clone size, D gene, CDR3 protein, CDR3 DNA. The D gene is left open where the match is weak. Some rows mark clone size as missing; the rest say once, few, many or name a class of expanded clone.

TRBJ2-1 | TRBV29-1 | - | - | CSAEGVAGDFYNEQFF | TGCAGCGCCGAAGGGGTCGCAGGGGACTTCTACAATGAGCAGTTCTTC
TRBJ2-3 | TRBV5-1 | - | - | CASSRRNAPNRRDTQYF | TGCGCCAGCAGCAGGAGGAACGCACCTAATCGTAGGGATACGCAGTATTTT
TRBJ2-1 | TRBV7-8 | - | TRBD2 | CASSLALAGFYNEQFF | TGTGCCAGCAGCTTAGCACTAGCGGGATTCTACAATGAGCAGTTCTTC
TRBJ2-5 | TRBV3-1 | few | TRBD1 | CASSHRTGFQYF | TGTGCCAGCAGCCATAGGACAGGTTTTCAGTACTTC
TRBJ2-7 | TRBV13 | - | TRBD2 | CASSLYGRGSDEQYF | TGTGCCAGCAGCTTGTATGGGCGCGGGAGCGACGAGCAGTACTTC
TRBJ2-7 | TRBV29-1 | once | TRBD1 | CSVEDLGTGPYEQYF | TGCAGCGTTGAAGATCTTGGGACAGGGCCCTACGAGCAGTACTTC
TRBJ2-7 | TRBV7-9 | - | TRBD2 | CASSSELAGGYEQYF | TGTGCCAGCAGCTCAGAACTAGCGGGAGGCTACGAGCAGTACTTC
TRBJ1-2 | TRBV18 | few | - | CASSSGPPSGYTF | TGTGCCAGCTCATCCGGGCCTCCGTCGGGCTACACCTTC
TRBJ1-2 | TRBV20-1 | - | - | CSARPSGQRAINYGYTF | TGCAGTGCTAGACCCTCTGGACAGCGTGCCATCAACTATGGCTACACCTTC
TRBJ1-1 | TRBV29-1 | - | - | CSVERTANTEAFF | TGCAGCGTTGAGAGGACAGCGAACACTGAAGCTTTCTTT
TRBJ2-4 | TRBV12-3/TRBV12-4 | - | - | CASNEDGDGIQYF | TGTGCCAGCAATGAGGACGGGGACGGGATTCAGTACTTC
TRBJ2-3 | TRBV5-6 | - | TRBD1 | CASSVEGGTGTQYF | TGTGCCAGCAGCGTGGAAGGGGGCACAGGTACGCAGTATTTT
TRBJ1-1 | TRBV10-1 | - | - | CASSVKWNTEAFF | TGCGCCAGCAGTGTAAAGTGGAACACTGAAGCTTTCTTT
TRBJ2-6 | TRBV7-9 | few | TRBD1 | CASNEGQGVSGANVLTF | TGTGCCAGCAATGAAGGACAGGGGGTATCAGGGGCCAACGTCCTGACTTTC
TRBJ2-5 | TRBV12-3/TRBV12-4 | many | - | CASSFRGTQYF | TGTGCCAGCAGTTTCCGGGGGACCCAGTACTTC
TRBJ2-5 | TRBV12-3/TRBV12-4 | - | - | CASKADNQETQYF | TGTGCCTCCAAGGCGGACAACCAAGAGACCCAGTACTTC
TRBJ2-1 | TRBV15 | - | TRBD1 | CATSSGTGDNEQFF | TGTGCCACCAGCTCTGGGACAGGGGACAATGAGCAGTTCTTC
TRBJ2-5 | TRBV10-3 | - | TRBD1 | CAIRGQGLQETQYF | TGTGCCATCCGAGGACAGGGACTCCAAGAGACCCAGTACTTC
TRBJ2-2 | TRBV13 | - | TRBD2 | CASSRGTSPGELFF | TGTGCCAGCAGCCGAGGGACTAGTCCCGGGGAGCTGTTTTTT
TRBJ2-3 | TRBV6-5 | few | - | CASTADFTDTQYF | TGTGCCAGCACGGCGGACTTCACAGATACGCAGTATTTT
TRBJ1-2 | TRBV7-2 | few | - | CASSSLTWQGKNGYTF | TGTGCCAGCAGCTCTCTGACTTGGCAGGGGAAGAATGGCTACACCTTC
TRBJ1-1 | TRBV25-1 | - | - | CASSASPLGHRGTEAFF | TGTGCCAGCAGTGCCTCACCCCTCGGACACCGAGGAACTGAAGCTTTCTTT
TRBJ2-1 | TRBV20-1 | - | TRBD2 | CRARDPSGRATYNEQFF | TGCAGAGCTAGAGATCCGAGCGGGAGGGCCACCTACAATGAGCAGTTCTTC
TRBJ2-1 | TRBV5-1 | few | - | CASSQRYSSYNEQFF | TGCGCCAGCAGCCAGAGGTACAGCTCCTACAATGAGCAGTTCTTC
TRBJ2-1 | TRBV2 | - | TRBD1 | CASGQAGGQFF | TGTGCCAGCGGGCAGGCAGGGGGGCAGTTCTTC
TRBJ1-3 | TRBV3-1 | - | - | CASSQGGSSGNTIYF | TGTGCCAGCAGCCAAGGGGGAAGCTCTGGAAACACCATATATTTT
TRBJ2-7 | TRBV7-8 | - | TRBD1 | CASSLTDRDYEQYF | TGTGCCAGCAGCTTAACTGACAGGGACTACGAGCAGTACTTC
TRBJ1-1 | TRBV29-1 | - | - | CSVDSGTSNTEAFF | TGCAGCGTTGACAGCGGGACATCCAACACTGAAGCTTTCTTT
TRBJ1-1 | TRBV5-1 | - | - | CASSPRGPQNTEAFF | TGCGCCAGCAGCCCCAGGGGACCACAGAACACTGAAGCTTTCTTT
TRBJ1-4 | TRBV25-1 | - | TRBD1 | CASSKEGAGEKLFF | TGTGCCAGCTCTAAAGAGGGGGCCGGTGAAAAACTGTTTTTT
TRBJ2-5 | TRBV20-1 | - | - | CSAPSSAQETQYF | TGCAGTGCTCCCTCTAGCGCCCAAGAGACCCAGTACTTC
TRBJ2-1 | TRBV5-1 | - | - | CASSSGLSSYNEQFF | TGCGCCAGCAGCTCTGGACTTTCCTCCTACAATGAGCAGTTCTTC
TRBJ2-4 | TRBV12-5 | - | TRBD2 | CASGLAGTSGIGSGYF | TGTGCTAGTGGTTTGGCCGGGACTAGCGGGATTGGGTCCGGGTACTTC
TRBJ1-5 | TRBV27 | - | - | CATRGGNQPQHF | TGTGCCACCCGCGGGGGCAATCAGCCCCAGCATTTT
TRBJ2-1 | TRBV6-1 | few | - | CASSDGTHNEQFF | TGTGCCAGCAGTGACGGGACCCACAATGAGCAGTTCTTC
TRBJ2-1 | TRBV6-1 | few | - | CASSEQRVNEQFF | TGTGCCAGCAGTGAACAGAGAGTCAATGAGCAGTTCTTC
TRBJ2-1 | TRBV12-3/TRBV12-4 | - | TRBD1 | CASSLLQGANEQFF | TGTGCCAGCAGTTTGTTACAGGGGGCGAATGAGCAGTTCTTC
TRBJ1-6 | TRBV9 | - | TRBD1 | CASSGRQGKQSPLHF | TGTGCCAGCAGCGGACGACAGGGGAAGCAGTCACCCCTCCACTTT
TRBJ2-3 | TRBV25-1 | once | - | CASNAGGGGTDTQYF | TGTGCCAGCAATGCCGGGGGCGGAGGCACAGATACGCAGTATTTT
TRBJ2-3 | TRBV20-1 | few | TRBD1 | CSATPGQGPDTQYF | TGCAGTGCTACCCCGGGACAGGGGCCGGATACGCAGTATTTT
TRBJ2-5 | TRBV7-9 | few | - | CASSFKPGQNKETQYF | TGTGCCAGCAGCTTCAAACCCGGACAGAACAAAGAGACCCAGTACTTC
TRBJ1-1 | TRBV9 | - | TRBD1 | CASSARGLNTEAFF | TGTGCCAGCAGCGCCAGGGGGCTGAACACTGAAGCTTTCTTT
TRBJ2-3 | TRBV5-1 | few | - | CASRALDTDTQYF | TGCGCCAGCAGAGCCCTCGACACAGATACGCAGTATTTT
TRBJ2-7 | TRBV6-5 | - | - | CASSSLRSLLREQYF | TGTGCCAGCAGTTCTCTCAGGAGTCTCCTACGGGAGCAGTACTTC
TRBJ1-1 | TRBV29-1 | - | TRBD1 | CSVRYRTGGHTEAFF | TGCAGCGTTAGATATCGGACAGGTGGACACACTGAAGCTTTCTTT
TRBJ2-5 | TRBV12-3/TRBV12-4 | - | TRBD2 | CASGGSGRVQYF | TGTGCCAGCGGGGGCAGCGGGAGAGTGCAGTACTTC
TRBJ1-2 | TRBV3-1 | - | - | CASSQDPAAPYGYTF | TGTGCCAGCAGCCAAGACCCCGCAGCCCCCTATGGCTACACCTTC
TRBJ2-3 | TRBV20-1 | few | TRBD2 | CSAAPTSIGTDTQYF | TGCAGTGCCGCTCCGACTAGCATAGGGACAGATACGCAGTATTTT